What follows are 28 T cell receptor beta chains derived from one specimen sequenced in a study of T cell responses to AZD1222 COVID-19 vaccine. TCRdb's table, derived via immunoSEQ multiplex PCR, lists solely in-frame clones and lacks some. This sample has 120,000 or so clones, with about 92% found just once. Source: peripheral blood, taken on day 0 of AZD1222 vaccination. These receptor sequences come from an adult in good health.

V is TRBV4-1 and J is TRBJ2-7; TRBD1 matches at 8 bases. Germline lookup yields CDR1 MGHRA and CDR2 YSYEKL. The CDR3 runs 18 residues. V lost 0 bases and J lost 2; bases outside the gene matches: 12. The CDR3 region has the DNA TGCGCCAGCAGCCAAGATCCTCATCCGACAGGGGCAGCCTACGAGCAGTACTTC. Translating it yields CASSQDPHPTGAAYEQYF.

This chain's CDR3 is CASSLKGDPNTEAFF. In nucleotides, the CDR3 is TGTGCCAGCAGTCTCAAAGGAGACCCGAACACTGAAGCTTTCTTT. The rearrangement joins TRBV2 to TRBJ1-1; D gene uncertain. Germline V gene data show CDR1 as SNHLY and CDR2 as FYNNEI. The germline V and J ends were trimmed by 5 bases and 1 base, with 14 bases remaining between them. The CDR3 consists of 15 residues.

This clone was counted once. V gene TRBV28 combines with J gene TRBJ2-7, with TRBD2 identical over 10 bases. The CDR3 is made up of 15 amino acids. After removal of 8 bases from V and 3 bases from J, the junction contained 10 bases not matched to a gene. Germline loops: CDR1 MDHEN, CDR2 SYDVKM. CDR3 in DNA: TGTGCCAGCGATGCTAGCGGGAGTTCCAACTACGAGCAGTACTTC. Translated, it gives CASDASGSSNYEQYF.

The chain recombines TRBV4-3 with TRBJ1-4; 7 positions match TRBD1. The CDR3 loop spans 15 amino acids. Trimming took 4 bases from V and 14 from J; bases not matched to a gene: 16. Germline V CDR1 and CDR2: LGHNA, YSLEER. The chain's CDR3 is CASSPDRTIRKGLFF. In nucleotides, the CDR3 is TGCGCCAGCAGCCCGGACAGGACAATAAGGAAAGGGCTGTTTTTT.

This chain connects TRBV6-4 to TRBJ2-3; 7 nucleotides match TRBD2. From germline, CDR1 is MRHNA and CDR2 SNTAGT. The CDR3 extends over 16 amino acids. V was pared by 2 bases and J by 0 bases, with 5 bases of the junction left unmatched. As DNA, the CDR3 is TGTGCCAGCAGTGACCAGCCGGGACTAAGCACAGATACGCAGTATTTT. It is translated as CASSDQPGLSTDTQYF.

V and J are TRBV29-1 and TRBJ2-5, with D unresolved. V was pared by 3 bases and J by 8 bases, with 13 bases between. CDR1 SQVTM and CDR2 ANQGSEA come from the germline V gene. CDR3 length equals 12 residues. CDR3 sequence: CSVEPAARTQYF. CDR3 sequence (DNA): TGCAGCGTTGAGCCGGCCGCTCGAACCCAGTACTTC.

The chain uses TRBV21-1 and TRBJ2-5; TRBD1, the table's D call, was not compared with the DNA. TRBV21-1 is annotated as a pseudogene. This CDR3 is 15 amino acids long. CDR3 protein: CASSKVKGHQETQYF. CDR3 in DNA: TGTGCCAGCAGCAAGGTCAAGGGGCATCAAGAGACCCAGTACTTC.

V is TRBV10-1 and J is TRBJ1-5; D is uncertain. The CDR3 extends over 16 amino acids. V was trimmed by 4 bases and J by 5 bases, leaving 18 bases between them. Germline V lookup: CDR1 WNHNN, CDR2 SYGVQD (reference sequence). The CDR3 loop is CASSGPSGQTDQPQHF. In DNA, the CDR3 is TGCGCCAGCAGTGGCCCCAGCGGCCAAACGGATCAGCCCCAGCATTTT.

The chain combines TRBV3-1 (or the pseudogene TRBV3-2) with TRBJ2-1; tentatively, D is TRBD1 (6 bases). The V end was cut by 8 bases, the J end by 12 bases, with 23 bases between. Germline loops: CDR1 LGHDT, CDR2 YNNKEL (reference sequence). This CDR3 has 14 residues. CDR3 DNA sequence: TGTGCCAGCTCCAACACAAGGGACACCCCCACGCAGTTCTTC. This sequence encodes CASSNTRDTPTQFF.

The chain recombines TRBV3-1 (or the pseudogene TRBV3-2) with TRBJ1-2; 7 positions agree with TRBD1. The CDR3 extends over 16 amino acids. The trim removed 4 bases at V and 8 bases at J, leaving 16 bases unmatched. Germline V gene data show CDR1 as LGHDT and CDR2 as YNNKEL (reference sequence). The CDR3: CASSLHRDRAQLGYTF. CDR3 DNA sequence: TGTGCCAGCAGCCTTCACCGGGACAGAGCCCAATTAGGCTACACCTTC.

CDR3 coding DNA: TGTGCCAGCAGTTTAGGAGGAAATAGCAATCAGCCCCAGCATTTT. It specifies CASSLGGNSNQPQHF. This chain joins TRBV28 and TRBJ1-5; D gene ambiguous. Germline-derived CDR1 and CDR2 are MDHEN and SYDVKM. The V end lost 2 bases, the J end lost 0 bases, and 8 bases lay between the germline ends. This CDR3 contains 15 residues.

The CDR3 nucleotides are TGTGCCAGCAGCTTAGTGGGGGGGCCCTACAATGAGCAGTTCTTC. Protein sequence: CASSLVGGPYNEQFF. The V gene is TRBV11-2, the J gene TRBJ2-1, with D maybe TRBD2 (7 bases). With 1 base removed from V and 2 bases from J, the gap between germline ends came to 9 bases. Germline V gives CDR1 SGHAT, CDR2 FQNNGV. The CDR3 totals 15 residues.

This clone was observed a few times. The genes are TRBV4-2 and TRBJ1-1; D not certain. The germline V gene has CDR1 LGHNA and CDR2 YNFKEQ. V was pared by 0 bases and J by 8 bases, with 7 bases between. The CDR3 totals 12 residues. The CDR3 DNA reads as TGTGCCAGCAGCCAAGACGGGAGAGAAGCTTTCTTT. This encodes CASSQDGREAFF.

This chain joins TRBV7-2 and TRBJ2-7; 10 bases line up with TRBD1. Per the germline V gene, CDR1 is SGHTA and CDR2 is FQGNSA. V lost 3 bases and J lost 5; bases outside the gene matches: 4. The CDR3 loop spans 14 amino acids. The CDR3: CASSLGQGNDEQYF. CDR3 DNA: TGTGCCAGCAGCTTGGGACAGGGGAATGACGAGCAGTACTTC.

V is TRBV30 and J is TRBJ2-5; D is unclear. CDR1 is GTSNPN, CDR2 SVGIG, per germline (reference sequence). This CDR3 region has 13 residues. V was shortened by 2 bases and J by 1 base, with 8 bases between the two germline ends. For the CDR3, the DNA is TGTGCCTGGAGTCGCCAGTTCCAAGAGACCCAGTACTTC. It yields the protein CAWSRQFQETQYF. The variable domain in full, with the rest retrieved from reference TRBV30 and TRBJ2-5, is SQTIHQWPATLVQPVGSPLSLECTVEGTSNPNLYWYRQAAGRGLQLLFYSVGIGQISSEVPQNLSASRPQDRQFILSSKKLLLSDSGFYLCAWSRQFQETQYFGPGTRLLVL.

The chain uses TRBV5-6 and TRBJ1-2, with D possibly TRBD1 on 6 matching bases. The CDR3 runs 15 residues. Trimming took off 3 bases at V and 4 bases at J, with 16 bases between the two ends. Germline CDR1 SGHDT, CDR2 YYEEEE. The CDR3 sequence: CASSSGAGPSYGYTF. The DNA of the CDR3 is TGTGCCAGCAGCTCGGGGGCAGGACCCAGCTATGGCTACACCTTC.

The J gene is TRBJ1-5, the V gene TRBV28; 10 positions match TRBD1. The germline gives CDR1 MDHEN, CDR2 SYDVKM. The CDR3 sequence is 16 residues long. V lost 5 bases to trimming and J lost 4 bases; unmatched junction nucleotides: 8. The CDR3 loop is CASSEPRTGGNQPQHF. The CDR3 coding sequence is TGTGCCAGCAGTGAACCTCGGACAGGGGGGAATCAGCCCCAGCATTTT.

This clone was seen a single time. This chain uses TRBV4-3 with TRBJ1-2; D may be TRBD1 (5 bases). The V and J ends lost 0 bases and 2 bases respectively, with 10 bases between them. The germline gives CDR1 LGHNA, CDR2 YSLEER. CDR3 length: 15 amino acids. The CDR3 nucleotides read TGCGCCAGCAGCCAAGATGGGGCAATGAACTATGGCTACACCTTC. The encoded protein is CASSQDGAMNYGYTF.

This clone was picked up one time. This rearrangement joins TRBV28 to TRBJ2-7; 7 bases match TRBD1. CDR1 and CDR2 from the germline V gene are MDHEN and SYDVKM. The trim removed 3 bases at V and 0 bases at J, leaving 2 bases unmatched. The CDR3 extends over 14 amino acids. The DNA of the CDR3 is TGTGCCAGCAGTTTGGACAGGAACTCCTACGAGCAGTACTTC. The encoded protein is CASSLDRNSYEQYF. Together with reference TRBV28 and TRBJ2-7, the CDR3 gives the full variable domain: DVKVTQSSRYLVKRTGEKVFLECVQDMDHENMFWYRQDPGLGLRLIYFSYDVKMKEKGDIPEGYSVSREKKERFSLILESASTNQTSMYLCASSLDRNSYEQYFGPGTRLTVT.

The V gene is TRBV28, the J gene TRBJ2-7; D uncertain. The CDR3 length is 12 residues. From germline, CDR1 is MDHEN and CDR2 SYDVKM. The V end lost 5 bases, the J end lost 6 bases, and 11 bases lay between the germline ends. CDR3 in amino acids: CASSPNTGEQYF. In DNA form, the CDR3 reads TGTGCCAGCAGTCCTAATACTGGCGAGCAGTACTTC.

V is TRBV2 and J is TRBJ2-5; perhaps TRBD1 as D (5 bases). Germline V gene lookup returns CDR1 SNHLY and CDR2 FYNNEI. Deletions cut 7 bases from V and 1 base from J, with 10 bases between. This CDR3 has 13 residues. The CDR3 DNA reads TGTGCCAGCACGGAACAGGTCCAAGAGACCCAGTACTTC. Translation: CASTEQVQETQYF.

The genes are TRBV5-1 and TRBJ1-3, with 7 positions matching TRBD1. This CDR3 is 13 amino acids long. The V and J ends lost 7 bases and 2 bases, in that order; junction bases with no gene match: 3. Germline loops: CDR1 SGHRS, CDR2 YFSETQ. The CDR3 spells CASSQGAGNTIYF. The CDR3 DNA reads TGCGCCAGCTCCCAGGGGGCTGGAAACACCATATATTTT.

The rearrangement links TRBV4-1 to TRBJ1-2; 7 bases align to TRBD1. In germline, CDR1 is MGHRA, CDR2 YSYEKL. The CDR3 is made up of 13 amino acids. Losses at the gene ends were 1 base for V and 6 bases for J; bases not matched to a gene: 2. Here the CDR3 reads CASSQGRGDGYTF. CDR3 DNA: TGCGCCAGCAGCCAAGGCAGGGGGGATGGCTACACCTTC.

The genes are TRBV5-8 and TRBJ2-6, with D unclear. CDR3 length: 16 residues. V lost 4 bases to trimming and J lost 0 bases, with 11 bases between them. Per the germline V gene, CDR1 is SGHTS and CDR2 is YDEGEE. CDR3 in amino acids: CASSNTQVSGANVLTF. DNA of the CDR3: TGTGCCAGCAGCAACACTCAGGTCTCTGGGGCCAACGTCCTGACTTTC. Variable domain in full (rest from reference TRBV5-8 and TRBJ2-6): EAGVTQSPTHLIKTRGQQATLRCSPISGHTSVYWYQQALGLGLQFLLWYDEGEERNRGNFPPRFSGRQFPNYSSELNVNALELEDSALYLCASSNTQVSGANVLTFGAGSRLTVL.

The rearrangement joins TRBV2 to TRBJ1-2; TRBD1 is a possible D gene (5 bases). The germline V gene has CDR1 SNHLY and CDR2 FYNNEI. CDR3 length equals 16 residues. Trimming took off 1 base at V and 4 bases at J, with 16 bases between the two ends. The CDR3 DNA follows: TGTGCCAGCAGTGAAGAGCAAGTTCAGGGTAGCTATGGCTACACCTTC. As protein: CASSEEQVQGSYGYTF.

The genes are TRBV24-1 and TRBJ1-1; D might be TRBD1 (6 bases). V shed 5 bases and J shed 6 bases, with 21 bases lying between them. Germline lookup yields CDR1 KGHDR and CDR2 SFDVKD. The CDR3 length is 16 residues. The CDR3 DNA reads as TGTGCCACCAGTGGGGGGGGCTCGATGGTGGGCGCTGAAGCTTTCTTT. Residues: CATSGGGSMVGAEAFF.

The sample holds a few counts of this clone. The DNA of the CDR3 is TGCGCCAGCAGTGAGCCCGGCGGGCGGGAGCTGTTTTTT. This encodes CASSEPGGRELFF. The chain couples TRBV10-1 to TRBJ2-2, with a tentative D call TRBD2 (5 bases). The CDR3 loop spans 13 amino acids. With 2 bases removed from V and 9 bases from J, the gap between germline ends came to 10 bases. The V gene's germline CDR1 is WNHNN and CDR2 SYGVQD (reference sequence).

CDR3 protein: CASSFGSDTKLFF. The CDR3 DNA is TGTGCCAGCAGTTTCGGCAGTGACACAAAACTGTTTTTT. The chain has TRBV12-3 or TRBV12-4 and TRBJ1-4; D is undetermined. Trimming removed 3 bases at V and 10 bases at J, with 12 bases between. The CDR3 sequence is 13 residues long.